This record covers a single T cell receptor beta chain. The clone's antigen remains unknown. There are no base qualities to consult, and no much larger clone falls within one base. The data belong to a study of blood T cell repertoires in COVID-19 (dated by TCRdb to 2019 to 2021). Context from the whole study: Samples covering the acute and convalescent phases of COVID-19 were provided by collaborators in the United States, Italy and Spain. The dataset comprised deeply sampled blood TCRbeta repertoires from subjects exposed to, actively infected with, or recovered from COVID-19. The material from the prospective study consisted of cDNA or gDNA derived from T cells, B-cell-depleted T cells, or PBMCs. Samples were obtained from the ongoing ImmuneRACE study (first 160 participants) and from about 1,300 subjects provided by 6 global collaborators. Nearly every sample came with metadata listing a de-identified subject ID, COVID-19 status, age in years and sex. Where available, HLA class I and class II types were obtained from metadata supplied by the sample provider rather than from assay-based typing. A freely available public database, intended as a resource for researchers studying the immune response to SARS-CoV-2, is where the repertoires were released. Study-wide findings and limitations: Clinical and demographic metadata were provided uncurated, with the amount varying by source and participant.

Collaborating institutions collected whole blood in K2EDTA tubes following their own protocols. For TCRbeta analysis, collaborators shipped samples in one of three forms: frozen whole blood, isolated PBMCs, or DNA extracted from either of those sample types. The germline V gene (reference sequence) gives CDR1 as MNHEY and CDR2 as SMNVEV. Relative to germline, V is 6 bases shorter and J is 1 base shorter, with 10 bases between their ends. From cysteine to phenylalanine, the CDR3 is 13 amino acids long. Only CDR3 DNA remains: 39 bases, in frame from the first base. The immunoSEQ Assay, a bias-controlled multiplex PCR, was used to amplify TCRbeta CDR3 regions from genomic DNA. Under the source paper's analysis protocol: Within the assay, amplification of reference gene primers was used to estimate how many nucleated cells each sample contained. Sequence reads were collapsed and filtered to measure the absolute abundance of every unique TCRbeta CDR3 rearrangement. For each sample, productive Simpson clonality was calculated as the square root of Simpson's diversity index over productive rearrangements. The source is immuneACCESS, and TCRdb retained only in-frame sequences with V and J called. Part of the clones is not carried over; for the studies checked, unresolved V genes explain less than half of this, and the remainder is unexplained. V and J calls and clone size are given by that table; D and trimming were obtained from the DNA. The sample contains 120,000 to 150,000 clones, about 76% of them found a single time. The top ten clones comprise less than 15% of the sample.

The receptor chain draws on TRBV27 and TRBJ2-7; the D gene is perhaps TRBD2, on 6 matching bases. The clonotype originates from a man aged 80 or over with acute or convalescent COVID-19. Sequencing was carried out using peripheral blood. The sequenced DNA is TGTGCCAGCAGCCCGGGACTTTCCTACGAGCAGTACTTC. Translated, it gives CASSPGLSYEQYF.